The 19 T cell receptor beta chains in this list originate from one sample, sequenced in a study of CD8+ T cells in alopecia areata. Extracted RNA was reverse transcribed, and the resulting cDNA served as sequencing template. TCRdb's table, derived via immunoSEQ multiplex PCR, lists solely in-frame clones and lacks some. The table has 200,000 or so clones, about 61% seen once; the top ten hold roughly 5.3%. Input material: CD8+ T cells sorted from blood. These receptors all come from a human donor in good health.

This clone was observed once. The V gene is TRBV2, the J gene TRBJ1-2, with 9 bases lining up with TRBD1. Germline CDR1 and CDR2: SNHLY and FYNNEI. V was clipped by 4 bases and J by 4 bases; unmatched bases: 10. The CDR3 loop spans 16 amino acids. The CDR3 loop reads CASSVDRDRVSYGYTF. CDR3 DNA sequence: TGTGCCAGCAGTGTCGACCGGGACAGGGTTTCCTATGGCTACACCTTC.

This clone was seen a handful of times. The chain uses TRBV27 and TRBJ1-2; D is unclear. The CDR3 loop spans 12 amino acids. With 5 bases removed from V and 10 bases from J, the gap between germline ends came to 14 bases. Germline CDR1 and CDR2: MNHEY and SMNVEV (reference sequence). The CDR3 loop reads CASSLGSSDYTF. The CDR3, as DNA: TGTGCCAGCAGTCTCGGGTCCTCGGACTACACCTTC.

The chain uses TRBV30 and TRBJ1-4, with 8 bases matching TRBD1. Germline lookup yields CDR1 GTSNPN and CDR2 SVGIG (reference sequence). Trimming at V came to 3 bases and at J to 8 bases, leaving 11 bases not matched to a gene. CDR3 length equals 15 residues. The DNA for the CDR3 is TGTGCCTGGAGCAATGGACAGGGTGGAGAGGAAAAACTGTTTTTT. This sequence encodes CAWSNGQGGEEKLFF.

This chain connects TRBV7-6 to TRBJ2-7; 9 bases map to TRBD2. Trimming removed 1 base from V and 1 base from J; junction bases left unmatched: 8. Germline CDR1 is SGHVS and CDR2 is FNYEAQ. The CDR3 sequence is 17 residues long. The CDR3 protein is CASSLGIAGDFSYEQYF. As DNA, the CDR3 is TGTGCCAGCAGCTTAGGGATAGCGGGGGACTTTTCCTACGAGCAGTACTTC.

Remarks on this clone: An end of the junction differs from the germline gene, which may be a read error. In nucleotides, the CDR3 is TGCAGCGTTTCGGCCTACTATGAGCAGTTCTTC. This codes for CSVSAYYEQFF. This sequence joins TRBV29-1 and TRBJ2-1; D not resolved. Germline CDR1 reads SQVTM; CDR2 reads ANQGSEA. The CDR3 contains 11 residues.

V is TRBV6-4 and J is TRBJ2-2; D possibly matches TRBD1 or TRBD2 (6 bases each). V lost 3 bases and J 2 bases, leaving 10 bases between the germline ends. Germline-derived CDR1 and CDR2 are MRHNA and SNTAGT. The length of the CDR3 is 15 residues. The CDR3 spells CASSEGGGNTGELFF. DNA of the CDR3: TGTGCCAGCAGTGAAGGAGGGGGAAACACCGGGGAGCTGTTTTTT.

This chain joins TRBV4-2 and TRBJ2-3; D is unresolved. V lost 1 base, J lost 8 bases, and 10 bases lay in between. CDR3 length equals 13 residues. The germline V gene has CDR1 LGHNA and CDR2 YNFKEQ. The CDR3 DNA reads TGTGCCAGCAGCCAAGCTCTACTGGGTACGCAGTATTTT. It is translated as CASSQALLGTQYF.

This clone has just a few counts. The V call is TRBV23-1, the J call TRBJ2-7; no clear D gene. TRBV23-1 carries the ORF label, with uncertain function. The CDR3 is 15 amino acids. The ends were cut back, 0 bases at V and 1 base at J, with 10 bases in the middle. Here the CDR3 reads CASSQSLGGSYEQYF. CDR3 nucleotides: TGCGCCAGCAGTCAATCGTTGGGCGGATCCTACGAGCAGTACTTC.

This sequence joins TRBV29-1 and TRBJ2-7; 9 bases match TRBD1. The CDR3 is 15 residues long. Germline loops: CDR1 SQVTM, CDR2 ANQGSEA. Trimming cost V 3 bases and J 0 bases; bases outside gene matches: 6. CDR3 bases: TGCAGCGTTGATGCTGACAGGGGGGACTCCTACGAGCAGTACTTC. It specifies CSVDADRGDSYEQYF.

This clone was recorded once. The CDR3 DNA follows: TGCGCCAGCAGCCTCGCGGGGACAGGGTTCTACAATGAGCAGTTCTTC. Protein sequence: CASSLAGTGFYNEQFF. The V call is TRBV4-1, the J call TRBJ2-1; 9 nucleotides agree with TRBD1. Germline CDR1 reads MGHRA; CDR2 reads YSYEKL. CDR3 length equals 16 residues. Losses at the gene ends were 4 bases for V and 3 bases for J; bases not matched to a gene: 7.

The chain links TRBV5-6 to TRBJ1-3, with TRBD1 identical over 7 bases. V dropped 1 base and J dropped 6; count of bases not matched to a gene: 10. CDR3 length: 16 amino acids. Germline CDR1 is SGHDT and CDR2 is YYEEEE. DNA of the CDR3: TGTGCCAGCAGCTTGAATCAGGGGACAGTGGTAAACACCATATATTTT. It is translated as CASSLNQGTVVNTIYF.

This clone was found once. The chain combines TRBV29-1 with TRBJ1-2; a weak D match, TRBD1 (6 bases). The CDR3 is 15 amino acids. Deletions cut 1 base from V and 2 bases from J, with 14 bases between. Germline V CDR1 and CDR2: SQVTM, ANQGSEA. In nucleotides, the CDR3 is TGCAGCGTTGAAGTAGGGGGATTCGTAAACTATGGCTACACCTTC. Translation: CSVEVGGFVNYGYTF. The variable domain in full, completed from reference TRBV29-1 and TRBJ1-2, reads SAVISQKPSRDICQRGTSLTIQCQVDSQVTMMFWYRQQPGQSLTLIATANQGSEATYESGFVIDKFPISRPNLTFSTLTVSNMSPEDSSIYLCSVEVGGFVNYGYTFGSGTRLTVV.

This clone came up a few times. V and J are TRBV19 and TRBJ2-7, with TRBD1 as a possible D gene (6 bases). Trimming took off 8 bases at V and 5 bases at J, with 16 bases between the two ends. The length of the CDR3 is 13 residues. Germline V gives CDR1 LNHDA, CDR2 SQIVND (reference sequence). CDR3 amino acids: CASLGRGRNEQYF. The CDR3 DNA is TGTGCCAGTTTAGGCAGGGGAAGGAACGAGCAGTACTTC.

A single count supports this clone. V is TRBV11-1 and J is TRBJ2-5; D gene unclear. The germline V gene has CDR1 SGHAT and CDR2 FQDESV (reference sequence). Trimming cost V 5 bases and J 3 bases, with 10 bases left between them. The CDR3 covers 13 residues. CDR3 in amino acids: CASSPAAEETQYF. In DNA form, the CDR3 reads TGTGCCAGCAGCCCCGCGGCGGAAGAGACCCAGTACTTC.

This sequence joins TRBV30 and TRBJ2-7; 7 nucleotides line up with TRBD1. Trimming cost V 2 bases and J 2 bases; bases outside gene matches: 3. From germline, CDR1 is GTSNPN and CDR2 SVGIG (reference sequence). The CDR3 loop spans 13 amino acids. The CDR3 is CAWSSTGPYEQYF. CDR3 coding DNA: TGTGCCTGGAGTTCGACAGGGCCCTACGAGCAGTACTTC.

This clone appeared a few times. The chain has TRBV4-2 and TRBJ1-2, with a weak D call TRBD1 (5 bases). The length of the CDR3 is 15 residues. Trimming left V 4 bases short and J 2 bases short, with 14 bases between. Germline V gene data show CDR1 as LGHNA and CDR2 as YNFKEQ. The CDR3 region is CASSPVGRVNYGYTF. As DNA, the CDR3 is TGTGCCAGCAGCCCAGTGGGCAGGGTGAACTATGGCTACACCTTC.

This clone was recorded a few times. V and J are TRBV9 and TRBJ2-3; D is undetermined. V lost 4 bases and J 2 bases, leaving 5 bases between the germline ends. The germline V gene has CDR1 SGDLS and CDR2 YYNGEE. The CDR3 is made up of 12 amino acids. CDR3 protein: CASSPDTDTQYF. The DNA for the CDR3 is TGTGCCAGCAGCCCGGACACAGATACGCAGTATTTT.

This clone was observed a few times. The chain recombines TRBV19 with TRBJ2-5; D may be TRBD1 (5 bases). Trimming removed 2 bases at V and 5 bases at J, with 9 bases between. The germline V gene encodes CDR1 LNHDA and CDR2 SQIVND (reference sequence). CDR3 length: 13 residues. CDR3 amino acids: CASSIQGVETQYF. CDR3 DNA: TGTGCCAGTAGTATACAGGGCGTGGAGACCCAGTACTTC. The variable domain in full, completed from reference TRBV19 and TRBJ2-5, reads DGGITQSPKYLFRKEGQNVTLSCEQNLNHDAMYWYRQDPGQGLRLIYYSQIVNDFQKGDIAEGYSVSREKKESFPLTVTSAQKNPTAFYLCASSIQGVETQYFGPGTRLLVL.

This clone was picked up a small number of times. The same CDR3 arises from other DNA sequences in this sample as well. CDR3 sequence reads: CASSQEAGGPGDTQYF. For the CDR3, the DNA is TGCGCCAGCAGCCAAGAAGCGGGGGGGCCCGGAGATACGCAGTATTTT. The chain couples TRBV4-1 to TRBJ2-3; 10 bases line up with TRBD2. Per germline, CDR1 MGHRA and CDR2 YSYEKL. The CDR3 sequence is 16 residues long. After removal of 0 bases from V and 5 bases from J, the junction contained 5 bases not matched to a gene.